A single T cell receptor (beta chain) is shown here with its context. Per germline, CDR1 MNHEY and CDR2 SMNVEV (reference sequence). With 2 bases removed from V and 1 base from J, the gap between germline ends came to 12 bases. The CDR3 covers 17 residues. This record comes from a study of T cell changes during pregnancy in multiple sclerosis. Profiling relied on immunoSEQ multiplex PCR, and the TCRdb table lists in-frame clones only, not all of them. Here the sample spans roughly 86,000 clones, around 92% being singletons. The genes are TRBV27 and TRBJ2-6, with a tentative D call TRBD2 (6 bases). The TCR sequence derives from a female donor with multiple sclerosis, enrolled in a pregnancy study. The sequencing used peripheral blood, collected in the first trimester of pregnancy. CDR3 sequence reads: CASSLAGNPSGANVLTF. The CDR3 DNA reads as TGTGCCAGCAGTTTAGCGGGGAATCCATCTGGGGCCAACGTCCTGACTTTC.